Following are 21 T cell receptor beta chains from one sample sequenced in a study of T cells in Graves' hyperthyroidism and ophthalmopathy. Authors of the study amplified TCR beta CDR3 regions from RNA transcripts. A first-round RT-PCR of the TCR CDR3 used the HTBI primer set. TCRdb re-derived calls from the multiplex PCR reads in MiXCR, one entry per CDR3 protein. The top ten hold approximately 6.8% of the sample, which has hundreds of thousands of distinct CDR3 sequences, 40% to 55% seen once. Sequencing was carried out using peripheral blood or thyroid tissue (not recorded which). The receptors shown here come from an adult man with Graves' disease, either hyperthyroidism or ophthalmopathy (not recorded which).

This chain connects TRBV7-8 to TRBJ1-5; D ambiguous. The V end was cut by 5 bases, the J end by 3 bases, with 8 bases between. CDR1 and CDR2 (germline): SGHVS, FQNEAQ. The CDR3 has 13 residues. The CDR3 nucleotides read TGTGCCAGCAGCCCTTGGGACAATCAGCCCCAGCATTTT. Translated: CASSPWDNQPQHF.

The chain joins TRBV9 to TRBJ1-1, with D perhaps TRBD1 (6 bases). The germline V gene encodes CDR1 SGDLS and CDR2 YYNGEE. V was clipped by 4 bases and J by 10 bases, with 17 bases between them. The CDR3 length is 13 residues. The CDR3 sequence: CASSSPGDPLAFF. In DNA, the CDR3 is TGTGCCAGCAGCTCACCAGGGGACCCCTTAGCTTTCTTT. The variable domain in full, completed from reference TRBV9 and TRBJ1-1, reads DSGVTQTPKHLITATGQRVTLRCSPRSGDLSVYWYQQSLDQGLQFLIQYYNGEERAKGNILERFSAQQFPDLHSELNLSSLELGDSALYFCASSSPGDPLAFFGQGTRLTVV.

This clonotype was seen many times. This rearrangement joins TRBV10-3 to TRBJ1-4; D call uncertain. The V gene lost 10 bases and the J gene lost 10 bases, with 22 bases spanning the gap. This CDR3 spans 14 amino acids. Germline assignment: CDR1 ENHRY and CDR2 SYGVKD. The chain's CDR3 is CASRFGSSQGKLFF. Here the CDR3 DNA reads TGTGCCAGCAGATTCGGGAGCAGCCAAGGAAAACTGTTTTTT.

The genes are TRBV7-2 and TRBJ1-1; TRBD1 aligns across 7 bases. The CDR3 has 15 amino acids. Looked up from germline, CDR1 is SGHTA and CDR2 is FQGNSA. V lost 5 bases, J lost 7 bases, and 13 bases stayed unmatched. DNA for the CDR3: TGTGCCAGCAGCCCAAGGGAGGGGGCGCAAGGTGAAGCTTTCTTT. The encoded protein is CASSPREGAQGEAFF.

In regard to this clonotype: The junction departs from germline at one end; a sequencing error may be responsible. The V and J genes are TRBV7-7 and TRBJ1-3; perhaps TRBD1 as D (5 bases). The V gene's germline CDR1 is SSHAT and CDR2 FNYEAQ (reference sequence). The CDR3 runs 16 residues. The CDR3 coding sequence is TGCGCCAGCAGCCCTCCGGGACCGTTCTCTGGAAACACCATATATTTT. Amino acids: CASSPPGPFSGNTIYF. The full variable domain, with the rest looked up from reference TRBV7-7 and TRBJ1-3, is GAGVSQSPRYKVTKRGQDVTLRCDPISSHATLYWYQQALGQGPEFLTYFNYEAQPDKSGLPSDRFSAERPEGSISTLTIQRTEQRDSAMYRCASSPPGPFSGNTIYFGEGSWLTVV.

Ten or more counts support this clonotype. The rearrangement joins TRBV24-1 to TRBJ2-5; D remains unclear. Trimming took 3 bases from V and 1 from J, leaving 8 bases between them. CDR1 and CDR2 (germline): KGHDR, SFDVKD. This CDR3 has 14 amino acids. CDR3 sequence reads: CATSDGPGQETQYF. In DNA form, the CDR3 reads TGTGCCACCAGTGATGGCCCGGGCCAAGAGACCCAGTACTTC.

As DNA, the CDR3 is TGTGCCAGCAGCTCCCTGCAGGTAGGGGCCGCGCGTGACGAGCAGTACTTC. Residues: CASSSLQVGAARDEQYF. The chain joins TRBV7-2 to TRBJ2-7; perhaps TRBD1 as D (5 bases). CDR3 length equals 17 residues. V was trimmed by 4 bases and J by 5 bases, leaving 24 bases between them. Germline CDR1 reads SGHTA; CDR2 reads FQGNSA.

The chain couples TRBV7-9 to TRBJ1-4, with D possibly TRBD1 on 6 matching bases. There are 16 residues in the CDR3. Germline V lookup: CDR1 SEHNR, CDR2 FQNEAQ (reference sequence). The V gene lost 5 bases and the J gene lost 5 bases, with 18 bases spanning the gap. The DNA for the CDR3 is TGTGCCAGCAGCCCGACACTAGACAGGTTAAATGAAAAACTGTTTTTT. Amino acids: CASSPTLDRLNEKLFF.

The rearrangement links TRBV7-9 to TRBJ2-7; D may match TRBD1 or TRBD2 (6 bases each). The CDR3 totals 14 residues. Germline CDR1 is SEHNR and CDR2 is FQNEAQ (reference sequence). The V end lost 6 bases, the J end lost 0 bases, and 12 bases lay between the germline ends. CDR3 nucleotide sequence: TGTGCCAGCAGTGAGGGGGGCCTCTCCTACGAGCAGTACTTC. Translation gives CASSEGGLSYEQYF.

The rearrangement links TRBV10-3 to TRBJ1-3; perhaps TRBD1 as D (6 bases). This CDR3 region has 17 residues. The germline gives CDR1 ENHRY, CDR2 SYGVKD. V gave up 3 bases and J gave up 2 bases, with 17 bases separating them. In DNA, the CDR3 is TGTGCCATCAGTGATCAATCTCAGGGGTCGACTGGAAACACCATATATTTT. As protein: CAISDQSQGSTGNTIYF.

This clonotype was detected ten times or more. Here the CDR3 DNA reads TGCAGTGCCCCGACAGTAACTTTTGAAGCTTTCTTT. Residues: CSAPTVTFEAFF. The V gene is TRBV20-1, the J gene TRBJ1-1, with D possibly matching TRBD1 (5 bases). The V gene's germline CDR1 is DFQATT and CDR2 SNEGSKA (reference sequence). The V and J ends lost 6 bases and 7 bases respectively, with 15 bases between them. The CDR3 contains 12 residues.

In its sample, this clonotype was seen a few times. The CDR3 here is CASMEGNTEAFF. The CDR3 DNA reads TGTGCCAGCATGGAAGGGAACACTGAAGCTTTCTTT. The rearrangement joins TRBV2 to TRBJ1-1; D remains ambiguous. Per the germline V gene, CDR1 is SNHLY and CDR2 is FYNNEI. This CDR3 comprises 12 residues. V lost 7 bases to trimming and J lost 1 base, with 7 bases between them.

The genes are TRBV20-1 and TRBJ1-1, with 7 bases fitting TRBD1. There are 14 residues in the CDR3. Germline V gene data show CDR1 as DFQATT and CDR2 as SNEGSKA (reference sequence). Trimming at V came to 6 bases and at J to 1 base, leaving 8 bases not matched to a gene. The CDR3 loop reads CSASPGQRNTEAFF. The CDR3 nucleotides are TGCAGTGCCTCACCGGGACAGAGGAACACTGAAGCTTTCTTT.

The chain has TRBV2 and TRBJ1-6; D is possibly TRBD1 (6 bases). The CDR3 length is 16 residues. Trimming pared 6 bases from V and 4 bases from J, leaving 16 bases between. Germline V gene lookup returns CDR1 SNHLY and CDR2 FYNNEI. This CDR3 is CASSLLAGVYNSPLHF. The CDR3 DNA is TGTGCCAGCAGCTTGTTGGCAGGGGTTTATAATTCACCCCTCCACTTT.

This chain links TRBV7-1 with TRBJ1-2; D ambiguous. TRBV7-1 is noted as an ORF with a role that remains uncertain. V lost 2 bases and J lost 1, with 11 bases in between. This CDR3 has 15 residues. CDR3 DNA sequence: TGTGCCAGCAGCTCATCCGATTCACTTAACTATGGCTACACCTTC. It is translated as CASSSSDSLNYGYTF.

The chain employs TRBV19 and TRBJ1-1; D is uncertain. The CDR3 sequence is 13 residues long. Germline V gene data show CDR1 as LNHDA and CDR2 as SQIVND (reference sequence). The V gene lost 3 bases and the J gene lost 1 base, with 6 bases spanning the gap. CDR3 in amino acids: CASSIYPNTEAFF. In DNA, the CDR3 is TGTGCCAGTAGTATCTACCCGAACACTGAAGCTTTCTTT.

This clonotype was counted ten times or more. The genes are TRBV15 and TRBJ2-5; TRBD2 is a possible D gene (5 bases). Germline values: CDR1 LNHNV, CDR2 YYDKDF (reference sequence). Trimming pared 2 bases from V and 5 bases from J, leaving 18 bases between. This CDR3 has 16 residues. This chain's CDR3 is CATSRQLTTGEETQYF. CDR3 nucleotides: TGTGCCACCAGCAGACAACTGACTACTGGGGAGGAGACCCAGTACTTC.

This rearrangement joins TRBV7-8 to TRBJ2-3; TRBD2 is a possible D gene (6 bases). Trimming left V 8 bases short and J 0 bases short, with 9 bases between. The length of the CDR3 is 13 residues. The germline CDR1 and CDR2 sequences are SGHVS and FQNEAQ. CDR3 in amino acids: CASRAGSTDTQYF. The CDR3 DNA reads TGTGCCAGCCGAGCGGGCAGCACAGATACGCAGTATTTT.

This clonotype was recorded a few times. V is TRBV7-2 and J is TRBJ1-5; D uncertain. The germline V and J ends were trimmed by 2 bases and 9 bases, with 11 bases remaining between them. The germline gives CDR1 SGHTA, CDR2 FQGNSA. The CDR3 spans 13 residues. As DNA, the CDR3 is TGTGCCAGCAGCTTACTTCGGGGAGGGCCCCAGCATTTT. Amino acid sequence: CASSLLRGGPQHF.

This sequence joins TRBV5-1 and TRBJ1-1, with TRBD1 matching over 9 bases. J gave up 4 bases and V 4 bases, and 5 bases lay outside the gene matches. This CDR3 region has 14 residues. Germline V gene lookup returns CDR1 SGHRS and CDR2 YFSETQ. The CDR3 spells CASSTGTGTTEAFF. CDR3 DNA sequence: TGCGCCAGCAGCACAGGGACAGGGACCACTGAAGCTTTCTTT.

The J gene is TRBJ1-5, the V gene TRBV12-3 or TRBV12-4, with 9 bases aligning to TRBD1. J was trimmed by 5 bases and V by 6 bases; bases with no gene match: 8. CDR3 size: 15 residues. The DNA of the CDR3 is TGTGCCAGCAGGTCAACAGGGGGCCCTTATCAGCCCCAGCATTTT. This translates into CASRSTGGPYQPQHF.